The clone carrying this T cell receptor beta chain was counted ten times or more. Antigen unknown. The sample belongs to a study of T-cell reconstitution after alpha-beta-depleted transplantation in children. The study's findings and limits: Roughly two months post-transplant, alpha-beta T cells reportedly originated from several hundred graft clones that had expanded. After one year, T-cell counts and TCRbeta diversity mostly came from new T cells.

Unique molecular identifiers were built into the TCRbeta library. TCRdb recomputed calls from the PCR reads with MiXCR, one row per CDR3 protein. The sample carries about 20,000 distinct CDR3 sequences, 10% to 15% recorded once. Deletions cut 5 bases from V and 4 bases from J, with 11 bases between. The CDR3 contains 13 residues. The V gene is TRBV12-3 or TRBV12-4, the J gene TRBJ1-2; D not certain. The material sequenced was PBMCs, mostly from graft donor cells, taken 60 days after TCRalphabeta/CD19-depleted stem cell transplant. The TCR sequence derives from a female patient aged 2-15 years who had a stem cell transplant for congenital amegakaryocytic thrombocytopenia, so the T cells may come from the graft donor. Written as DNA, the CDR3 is TGTGCCAGCAGTATCCCCCCTTCCTATGGCTACACCTTC. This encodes CASSIPPSYGYTF.